A single sample gave rise to the 5 T cell receptor beta chains below, sequenced in a study of lymphopenia after photon versus proton radiotherapy. TCRdb keeps only in-frame clones here, not all; method: immunoSEQ multiplex PCR. The profile covers under 30,000 clones, with approximately 88% appearing a single time and about 23% taken by the ten largest. Material: peripheral blood, obtained from a patient treated with photon-based radiotherapy. The receptors derive from a man in his forties with gastric cancer.

The chain employs TRBV11-3 and TRBJ2-3, with no clear D. Germline values: CDR1 SGHNT, CDR2 YENEEA. With 5 bases removed from V and 3 bases from J, the gap between germline ends came to 9 bases. The CDR3 consists of 13 residues. The CDR3 nucleotides are TGTGCCAGCAGCCCTCGCTTTACAGATACGCAGTATTTT. Protein: CASSPRFTDTQYF.

The chain carries TRBV30 and TRBJ2-3, with a possible D match to TRBD1 (6 bases). This CDR3 has 14 residues. From germline, CDR1 is GTSNPN and CDR2 SVGIG (reference sequence). Trimming left V 0 bases short and J 5 bases short, with 12 bases between. The CDR3 loop is CAWSVSGAGDTQYF. The CDR3, as DNA: TGTGCCTGGAGTGTATCAGGGGCTGGAGATACGCAGTATTTT.

The V and J genes are TRBV25-1 and TRBJ1-1; D perhaps matches TRBD1 (6 bases). CDR3 length: 15 residues. With 8 bases removed from V and 0 bases from J, the gap between germline ends came to 16 bases. CDR1 and CDR2 (germline): MGHDK, SYGVNS. DNA for the CDR3: TGTGCCAGCGGAGAGGACAGCGGCATGAACACTGAAGCTTTCTTT. This encodes CASGEDSGMNTEAFF.

This chain joins TRBV4-3 and TRBJ2-3; D possibly uses TRBD1 or TRBD2 (5 bases each). V was pared by 0 bases and J by 2 bases, with 12 bases between. Germline V lookup: CDR1 LGHNA, CDR2 YSLEER. The CDR3 loop spans 16 amino acids. The CDR3 loop reads CASSQEAGTPTDTQYF. The CDR3 coding sequence is TGCGCCAGCAGCCAAGAGGCAGGGACCCCCACAGATACGCAGTATTTT.

The gene calls are TRBV5-4 and TRBJ1-4; a weak D match, TRBD1 (6 bases). This CDR3 contains 15 residues. Germline V gene sequence: CDR1 SGHNT, CDR2 YYREEE (reference sequence). Trimming removed 0 bases from V and 7 bases from J, with 13 bases in between. In DNA form, the CDR3 reads TGTGCCAGCAGCTTGGAGGGGGAGACGGGTGAAAAACTGTTTTTT. Translated: CASSLEGETGEKLFF.